This T cell receptor (beta chain) was captured by sequencing in a study of blood T cell repertoires in COVID-19. Overall study: There were acute and convalescent COVID-19 samples, and they came from the United States, Italy and Spain. Sample material is recorded as cDNA or gDNA derived from T cells, B-cell-depleted T cells, or PBMCs.

Authors' data handling: Nucleated cell number was recorded as an estimate derived from reference gene primer amplification. Sequencing used immunoSEQ multiplex PCR; TCRdb keeps in-frame clones, though not all of them. The DNA gave D and trimming, while V, J and clone size come from that table. The sample has 200,000 to 300,000 clones, 86% seen once. After removal of 0 bases from V and 0 bases from J, the junction contained 5 bases not matched to a gene. Germline CDR1 and CDR2: SGHNT and YYREEE (reference sequence). This CDR3 comprises 16 residues. This TCR was recovered from a man at least 80 years old with acute or convalescent COVID-19. Sequencing used peripheral blood. The genes are TRBV5-4 and TRBJ2-7; 8 nucleotides match TRBD1. The CDR3 is CASSLGVGTGSYEQYF. Here the CDR3 DNA reads TGTGCCAGCAGCTTGGGGGTCGGGACAGGCTCCTACGAGCAGTACTTC.